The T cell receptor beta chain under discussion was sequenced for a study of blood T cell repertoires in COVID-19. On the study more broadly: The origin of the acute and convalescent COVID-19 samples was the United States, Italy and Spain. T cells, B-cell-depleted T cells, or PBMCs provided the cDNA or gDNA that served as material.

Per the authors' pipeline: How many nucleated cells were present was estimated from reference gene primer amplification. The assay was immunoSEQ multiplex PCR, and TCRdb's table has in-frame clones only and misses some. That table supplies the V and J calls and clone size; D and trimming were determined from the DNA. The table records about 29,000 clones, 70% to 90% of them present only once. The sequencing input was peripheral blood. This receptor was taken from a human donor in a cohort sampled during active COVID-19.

The CDR3 spells CASSIGGYNSNQPQHF. The DNA of the CDR3 is TGTGCCAGTAGTATAGGAGGGTATAATAGCAATCAGCCCCAGCATTTT. The rearrangement joins TRBV19 to TRBJ1-5; D gene unclear. The germline CDR1 and CDR2 sequences are LNHDA and SQIVND (reference sequence). Trimming stripped 1 base from V and 0 bases from J, with 10 bases between. This CDR3 has 16 amino acids.